A selection of T cell receptor beta chains follows, all from one sample in a study of shared clonotypes between healthy human individuals. The table came from immunoSEQ multiplex PCR; TCRdb's copy has only in-frame clones and leaves some out. The table lists over 800,000 clones, more than 85% of them singletons. The sequencing input was naive CD8+ T cells sorted from blood. These receptors all stem from a man in his thirties or forties in good health. Each CDR3 is given with its conserved first and last residue. D genes are given only for firm matches. For some rows the clone size is stated as once, few or many, or as a class when expanded; others skip it.

V,J,D,size,CDR3,DNA
TRBV9,TRBJ2-3,NA,once,CASSSKHRADTQYF,TGTGCCAGCAGCTCCAAACACAGGGCAGATACGCAGTATTTT
TRBV7-9,TRBJ1-1,NA,NA,CASSLSPYTEAFF,TGTGCCAGCAGCTTATCCCCTTACACTGAAGCTTTCTTT
TRBV7-6,TRBJ2-7,TRBD2,NA,CASSFGGGYEQYF,TGTGCCAGCAGCTTCGGGGGGGGCTACGAGCAGTACTTC
TRBV11-3,TRBJ2-2,NA,NA,CASSLEGTGELFF,TGTGCCAGCAGCTTAGAGGGCACCGGGGAGCTGTTTTTT
TRBV7-9,TRBJ2-1,NA,NA,CASSLDRGRRGDEQFF,TGTGCCAGCAGCTTAGATCGGGGGCGCCGAGGCGATGAGCAGTTCTTC
TRBV7-3,TRBJ2-3,NA,NA,CASSLVQTDTQYF,TGTGCCAGCAGCTTGGTCCAGACAGATACGCAGTATTTT
TRBV7-9,TRBJ1-1,NA,NA,CASSQVKNTEAFF,TGTGCCAGCAGCCAGGTAAAGAACACTGAAGCTTTCTTT
TRBV27,TRBJ2-7,NA,NA,CASSLLSSYEQYF,TGTGCCAGCAGTTTACTCAGCTCCTACGAGCAGTACTTC
TRBV30,TRBJ2-1,TRBD1,NA,CAWRDRGYNEQFF,TGTGCCTGGAGGGACAGGGGGTACAATGAGCAGTTCTTC
TRBV5-4,TRBJ2-1,NA,NA,CASSGWDSPFRGIF,TGTGCCAGCAGCGGATGGGACTCCCCTTTTAGAGGGATCTTC
TRBV4-1,TRBJ2-5,TRBD2,NA,CASSLSGRALETQYF,TGCGCCAGCAGCCTTAGCGGGAGGGCGTTGGAGACCCAGTACTTC
TRBV7-9,TRBJ1-3,NA,NA,CASSPAVASGNTIYF,TGTGCCAGCAGTCCAGCGGTTGCCTCTGGAAACACCATATATTTT
TRBV11-1,TRBJ2-7,NA,NA,CASSSLNPYEQYF,TGTGCCAGCAGCTCCCTAAACCCCTACGAGCAGTACTTC
TRBV11-2,TRBJ2-3,TRBD2,NA,CASSLDGPLAGGADTQYF,TGTGCCAGCAGCTTAGATGGTCCACTAGCGGGCGGAGCTGATACGCAGTATTTT
TRBV29-1,TRBJ1-2,NA,once,CSVVLDGPNYGYTF,TGCAGCGTTGTACTGGACGGTCCTAACTATGGCTACACCTTC
TRBV19,TRBJ2-1,TRBD2,NA,CASTGLAGDNEQFF,TGTGCCAGTACGGGACTAGCGGGAGACAATGAGCAGTTCTTC
TRBV27,TRBJ2-2,NA,once,CASSLVPGAKNTGELFF,TGTGCCAGCAGTTTAGTGCCGGGGGCGAAGAACACCGGGGAGCTGTTTTTT
TRBV6-6,TRBJ2-1,TRBD1,NA,CASSFSGQGAFNEQFF,TGTGCCAGCAGTTTCTCGGGACAGGGGGCATTCAATGAGCAGTTCTTC
TRBV7-9,TRBJ2-3,NA,NA,CASSLAPGTDTQYF,TGTGCCAGCAGCTTAGCTCCAGGGACGGATACGCAGTATTTT
TRBV7-9,TRBJ1-1,NA,once,CASSPPADTEAFF,TGTGCCAGCAGCCCGCCAGCGGACACTGAAGCTTTCTTT
TRBV6-4,TRBJ2-3,NA,NA,CASSDRAGRDTQYF,TGTGCCAGCAGTGATCGGGCAGGGAGAGATACGCAGTATTTT
TRBV27,TRBJ2-7,NA,NA,CASSSGHYEQYF,TGTGCCAGCAGTTCGGGACACTACGAGCAGTACTTC
TRBV7-2,TRBJ2-1,NA,NA,CASSFPINEQFF,TGTGCCAGCAGCTTCCCCATAAATGAGCAGTTCTTC
TRBV6-5,TRBJ1-1,NA,NA,CASKAWRSPHTEAFF,TGTGCCAGCAAAGCGTGGCGGAGCCCCCACACTGAAGCTTTCTTT
TRBV13,TRBJ2-3,TRBD2,NA,CASSLLAGTDTQYF,TGTGCCAGCAGCTTACTAGCGGGCACAGATACGCAGTATTTT